The 26 T cell receptor beta chains below all came from one sample that was sequenced in a study of cytomegalovirus exposure and HLA in healthy donors. Primers for the PCR totalled 60 Vbeta and 13 Jbeta. TCRdb's copy holds only in-frame clones and misses some; the assay was immunoSEQ multiplex PCR. The repertoire holds around 170,000 clones, with 82% as singletons. The sample taken for sequencing was PBMCs. These TCRs come from a woman in her forties or fifties in good health and CMV-seronegative.

CDR3 DNA: TGCGCCAGTACCGGGACTACAACAACCGGGGAGCTGTTTTTT. It is translated as CASTGTTTTGELFF. The chain employs TRBV5-1 and TRBJ2-2; 7 positions agree with TRBD2. The germline gives CDR1 SGHRS, CDR2 YFSETQ. V shed 8 bases and J 5 bases; nucleotides not matched to a gene: 9. This CDR3 is built from 14 residues.

This clone was picked up one time. The chain combines TRBV2 with TRBJ2-5; 8 nucleotides agree with TRBD2. The CDR3 contains 16 residues. Germline V gene sequence: CDR1 SNHLY, CDR2 FYNNEI. V lost 10 bases, J lost 2 bases, and 15 bases stayed unmatched. CDR3 in DNA: TGTGCCACAACTCAACTCGGACTAGCAGGACAAGAGACCCAGTACTTC. Its protein is CATTQLGLAGQETQYF. The whole variable domain, remainder taken from reference TRBV2 and TRBJ2-5, is EPEVTQTPSHQVTQMGQEVILRCVPISNHLYFYWYRQILGQKVEFLVSFYNNEISEKSEIFDDQFSVERPDGSNFTLKIRSTKLEDSAMYFCATTQLGLAGQETQYFGPGTRLLVL.

The chain combines TRBV19 with TRBJ2-1; TRBD1 is a possible D gene (5 bases). V lost 5 bases and J lost 10, with 21 bases in between. Germline lookup yields CDR1 LNHDA and CDR2 SQIVND (reference sequence). The CDR3 covers 15 residues. In nucleotides, the CDR3 is TGTGCCAGTAGTGAGCCAGGGAAAAATCGAGGAGAGCAGTTCTTC. Its protein is CASSEPGKNRGEQFF.

The genes are TRBV5-1 and TRBJ1-1; 9 nucleotides align to TRBD1. In germline, CDR1 is SGHRS, CDR2 YFSETQ. The CDR3 is made up of 16 amino acids. V trimming: 2 bases; J trimming: 6 bases; junction bases outside the gene matches: 11. CDR3 nucleotides: TGCGCCAGCAGCTTTGGACAGGGGATGGGAATCCCTGAAGCTTTCTTT. It specifies CASSFGQGMGIPEAFF.

The rearrangement uses TRBV19 and TRBJ2-1; 7 nucleotides line up with TRBD2. Germline V gene sequence: CDR1 LNHDA, CDR2 SQIVND (reference sequence). This CDR3 has 15 amino acids. J lost 3 bases, V lost 9 bases, and 11 bases had no gene match. DNA for the CDR3: TGTGCCAGCTCCGAAGGCGGGAGTATCTACAATGAGCAGTTCTTC. Its translation is CASSEGGSIYNEQFF.

V is TRBV5-1 and J is TRBJ1-3, with D tentatively TRBD1 (5 bases). Germline CDR1 SGHRS, CDR2 YFSETQ. CDR3 length: 15 amino acids. The ends were cut back, 8 bases at V and 0 bases at J, with 15 bases in the middle. The CDR3 nucleotides read TGCGCCAGGCTAAGACAGACAAGCTCTGGAAACACCATATATTTT. Translated: CARLRQTSSGNTIYF. Combining the CDR3 with reference TRBV5-1 and TRBJ1-3 gives the whole variable domain KAGVTQTPRYLIKTRGQQVTLSCSPISGHRSVSWYQQTPGQGLQFLFEYFSETQRNKGNFPGRFSGRQFSNSRSEMNVSTLELGDSALYLCARLRQTSSGNTIYFGEGSWLTVV.

Only one count was recorded for this clone. The V call is TRBV18, the J call TRBJ1-1; no clear D. V was trimmed by 2 bases and J by 0 bases, leaving 7 bases between them. The V gene's germline CDR1 is KGHSH and CDR2 LQKENI. CDR3 length: 14 amino acids. The CDR3 nucleotides are TGTGCCAGCTCACCAGAGTTCATGAACACTGAAGCTTTCTTT. It codes for CASSPEFMNTEAFF.

This chain links TRBV28 with TRBJ2-7, with 7 bases that match TRBD2. The germline CDR1 and CDR2 sequences are MDHEN and SYDVKM. This CDR3 spans 15 amino acids. J lost 2 bases, V lost 5 bases, and 9 bases had no gene match. As DNA, the CDR3 is TGTGCCAGCAGTCTATCTAGCGGCGGGGCCTACGAGCAGTACTTC. It yields the protein CASSLSSGGAYEQYF.

The rearrangement links TRBV4-1 to TRBJ1-1, with 8 positions matching TRBD1. Germline trimming cut 0 bases from V and 3 bases from J; bases unmatched to any gene: 3. This CDR3 is 15 amino acids long. Germline V gene sequence: CDR1 MGHRA, CDR2 YSYEKL. CDR3 protein: CASSQDWTGYTEAFF. In nucleotides, the CDR3 is TGCGCCAGCAGCCAAGACTGGACAGGGTACACTGAAGCTTTCTTT.

The chain links TRBV5-4 to TRBJ2-5; D is uncertain. Looked up from germline, CDR1 is SGHNT and CDR2 is YYREEE (reference sequence). Trimming shortened V by 2 bases and J by 2 bases, and 7 bases separated the two germline ends. The CDR3 extends over 13 amino acids. The CDR3 DNA is TGTGCCAGCAGCTTTTACTCGCAAGAGACCCAGTACTTC. The encoded protein is CASSFYSQETQYF.

The chain links TRBV10-2 to TRBJ2-4; a possible D gene is TRBD1 (5 bases). The V gene's germline CDR1 is WSHSY and CDR2 SAAADI. The CDR3 has 17 residues. V dropped 0 bases and J dropped 1 base, with 13 bases sitting between them. For the CDR3, the DNA is TGCGCCAGCAGTGAGTCGATACAGGTCGGTGCCAAAAACATTCAGTACTTC. Its translation is CASSESIQVGAKNIQYF.

The CDR3 DNA reads as TGTGCCAGCAGTTTAGGTTCAGGGGGCAATCAGCCCCAGCATTTT. This gives the protein CASSLGSGGNQPQHF. This chain links TRBV28 with TRBJ1-5, with D possibly matching TRBD1 (6 bases). This CDR3 is 15 amino acids long. The V gene lost 2 bases and the J gene lost 2 bases, with 10 bases spanning the gap. Looked up from germline, CDR1 is MDHEN and CDR2 is SYDVKM.

This chain joins TRBV19 and TRBJ1-4; D is ambiguous. This CDR3 contains 13 residues. Germline V gene data show CDR1 as LNHDA and CDR2 as SQIVND (reference sequence). V lost 3 bases and J 8 bases, leaving 10 bases between the germline ends. The CDR3 sequence: CASSILNSEKLFF. DNA of the CDR3: TGTGCCAGTAGTATCCTTAACAGCGAAAAACTGTTTTTT. Using reference TRBV19 and TRBJ1-4 for the parts outside the CDR3, the full variable domain is DGGITQSPKYLFRKEGQNVTLSCEQNLNHDAMYWYRQDPGQGLRLIYYSQIVNDFQKGDIAEGYSVSREKKESFPLTVTSAQKNPTAFYLCASSILNSEKLFFGSGTQLSVL.

V usage is TRBV28 and J usage is TRBJ2-4, with 10 bases that match TRBD2. The CDR3 sequence is 13 residues long. V lost 7 bases, J lost 8 bases, and 5 bases stayed unmatched. Germline V gene lookup returns CDR1 MDHEN and CDR2 SYDVKM. The CDR3, as DNA: TGTGCCAGCACCCTGAGCGGGGGGGACATTCAGTACTTC. Amino acid sequence: CASTLSGGDIQYF.

This clone is a singleton in its sample. A junction boundary mismatches the germline segment, possibly from a read error. The rearrangement links TRBV29-1 to TRBJ2-5; TRBD2 might be the D (6 bases). This CDR3 spans 14 amino acids. Germline CDR1 reads SQVTM; CDR2 reads ANQGSEA. The CDR3 protein is CSVWGVGVGEAQYF. The CDR3, as DNA: TGCAGCGTTTGGGGGGTGGGGGTTGGAGAGGCCCAGTACTTC. Full variable domain (rest looked up from reference TRBV29-1 and TRBJ2-5): SAVISQKPSRDICQRGTSLTIQCQVDSQVTMMFWYRQQPGQSLTLIATANQGSEATYESGFVIDKFPISRPNLTFSTLTVSNMSPEDSSIYLCSVWGVGVGEAQYFGPGTRLLVL.

This chain connects TRBV15 to TRBJ1-1, with D tentatively TRBD1 (5 bases). Germline CDR1 reads LNHNV; CDR2 reads YYDKDF (reference sequence). V was cut by 4 bases and J by 5 bases, with 14 bases left in between. The CDR3 runs to 14 residues. This chain's CDR3 is CATSTYQGETEAFF. CDR3 nucleotide sequence: TGTGCCACCAGCACTTATCAGGGTGAGACTGAAGCTTTCTTT.

The gene calls are TRBV2 and TRBJ1-2; 7 bases are a match to TRBD1. CDR3 length: 12 residues. Germline loops: CDR1 SNHLY, CDR2 FYNNEI. The junction had 8 bases not matched to a gene; V was cut back by 7 bases and J by 9 bases. The CDR3 is CASKQGRSSYTF. CDR3 coding DNA: TGTGCCAGCAAACAGGGGAGAAGTAGCTACACCTTC. Drawing the rest from reference TRBV2 and TRBJ1-2, the complete variable domain is EPEVTQTPSHQVTQMGQEVILRCVPISNHLYFYWYRQILGQKVEFLVSFYNNEISEKSEIFDDQFSVERPDGSNFTLKIRSTKLEDSAMYFCASKQGRSSYTFGSGTRLTVV.

This clone was counted a single time. The chain joins TRBV5-1 to TRBJ2-2, with 8 bases matching TRBD1. The CDR3 sequence is 17 residues long. V was clipped by 2 bases and J by 4 bases; unmatched bases: 10. Germline assignment: CDR1 SGHRS and CDR2 YFSETQ. CDR3 DNA: TGCGCCAGCAGCTTTCCGACAGGGGCCGATGGCACCGGGGAGCTGTTTTTT. Translating it yields CASSFPTGADGTGELFF.

This clone was seen a few times. This chain uses TRBV9 with TRBJ2-5, with TRBD2 identical over 10 bases. This CDR3 has 15 amino acids. Germline V lookup: CDR1 SGDLS, CDR2 YYNGEE. J lost 2 bases, V lost 1 base, and 2 bases had no gene match. Written as DNA, the CDR3 is TGTGCCAGCAGCGTAACTAGCGGGGCTCAAGAGACCCAGTACTTC. Its translation: CASSVTSGAQETQYF.

This sequence joins TRBV4-1 and TRBJ1-5; 9 positions agree with TRBD1. Germline lookup yields CDR1 MGHRA and CDR2 YSYEKL. The CDR3 loop spans 17 amino acids. The J segment lost 3 bases and the V segment lost 2 bases, leaving 8 bases of the junction unmatched. Here the CDR3 DNA reads TGCGCCAGCAGCCAAAAAGATACAGGGGGCCTCAATCAGCCCCAGCATTTT. Translated: CASSQKDTGGLNQPQHF.

The chain recombines TRBV28 with TRBJ1-1; D is possibly TRBD1 (5 bases). Trimming removed 1 base from V and 0 bases from J, with 15 bases in between. The CDR3 has 17 amino acids. Germline V gene sequence: CDR1 MDHEN, CDR2 SYDVKM. In DNA, the CDR3 is TGTGCCAGCAGTTTATTGGCCAGGGCCATTTTGAACACTGAAGCTTTCTTT. This codes for CASSLLARAILNTEAFF.

Here the CDR3 reads CASSKTSESTDTQYF. CDR3 nucleotides: TGTGCCAGCAGTAAGACTAGCGAGAGCACAGATACGCAGTATTTT. V usage is TRBV7-3 and J usage is TRBJ2-3, with 8 bases identical to TRBD2. J gave up 0 bases and V 6 bases, and 5 bases lay outside the gene matches. The germline gives CDR1 SGHTA, CDR2 FQGTGA. The CDR3 has 15 residues.

The CDR3 protein is CASSTSGSSYEQYF. The CDR3 DNA follows: TGTGCCAGCAGCACCTCCGGGAGCTCCTACGAGCAGTACTTC. V and J are TRBV11-3 and TRBJ2-7; perhaps TRBD2 as D (6 bases). V was clipped by 5 bases and J by 0 bases, with 11 bases between them. Germline V gene data show CDR1 as SGHNT and CDR2 as YENEEA. The CDR3 spans 14 residues.

The chain is built from TRBV4-1 and TRBJ2-5; unclear D gene. Trimming stripped 0 bases from V and 4 bases from J, with 6 bases between. The CDR3 spans 13 residues. CDR1 and CDR2 from the germline V gene are MGHRA and YSYEKL. This CDR3 is CASSQDPRETQYF. The CDR3 DNA is TGCGCCAGCAGCCAAGATCCTCGAGAGACCCAGTACTTC.

The chain links TRBV4-1 to TRBJ1-3, with no clear D. Germline V gives CDR1 MGHRA, CDR2 YSYEKL. Trimming cost V 4 bases and J 4 bases, with 20 bases left between them. This CDR3 is 17 amino acids long. In DNA form, the CDR3 reads TGCGCCAGCAGCCCTGGAGGCAGGACGGGTGGAGGAAACACCATATATTTT. Its protein product is CASSPGGRTGGGNTIYF.

J is TRBJ1-6 and V is TRBV5-1; tentative D call: TRBD1 (5 bases). Germline V gene data show CDR1 as SGHRS and CDR2 as YFSETQ. CDR3 length: 15 residues. Trimming cost V 4 bases and J 7 bases, with 15 bases left between them. The CDR3 DNA reads as TGCGCCAGCAGCATCGGGACCGGAGGGAATTCACCCCTCCACTTT. It is translated as CASSIGTGGNSPLHF.